This T cell receptor beta chain was captured in a study of tumor and adjacent non-tumor tissue in lung cancer. Looking at the study overall: The cohort had around eleven adenocarcinoma, 2 squamous cell and 1 small cell patients. The patients, 10 men and roughly 5 women, were roughly 31 to 85 with stage I to III disease. Broader study findings: Top 100 clones took a larger repertoire share in normal lung. Compared with tumor, normal lung showed significantly lower TCR diversity.

The library came from three nested PCR rounds adapted from ARM-PCR protocols. TCRdb reprocessed the multiplex PCR reads with MiXCR, giving one entry per CDR3 protein. The sample lists 35,000 to 55,000 distinct CDR3 sequences, over 55% occurring once. The template was RNA from unsorted bulk tissue. This non-tumor lung sample came from over 3 cm beyond the tumor edge. Remarks on this clonotype: The antigen remains unidentified.

CDR3 length: 14 amino acids. CDR1 SGHRS and CDR2 YFSETQ come from the germline V gene. J gave up 1 base and V 4 bases, and 5 bases lay outside the gene matches. V and J are TRBV5-1 and TRBJ2-7, with TRBD1 matching 7 bases. What was sequenced was distant non-tumor lung tissue. This sequence originates from a man in his forties or fifties with non-small cell lung cancer. CDR3 amino acids: CASSRGTDSYEQYF. CDR3 nucleotides: TGCGCCAGCAGCCGTGGGACAGATTCCTACGAGCAGTACTTC.